Included here is one T cell receptor (beta chain) sequence, with context. Its antigen is not known. The data stem from a study of T-cell reconstitution after alpha-beta-depleted transplantation in children. Researchers prepared the TCRbeta library using unique molecular identifiers, the study reports. TCRdb re-called the PCR reads with MiXCR, one entry per CDR3 protein. Of roughly 200,000 distinct CDR3 sequences detected, 5.5% to 7% appear once; the ten largest clones hold approximately 6%. General study results and limits: Reportedly, alpha-beta T cells present about two months post-transplant originated from several hundred expanded clones of graft origin.

The material sequenced was PBMCs, taken before TCRalphabeta/CD19-depleted stem cell transplant. This TCR came from a boy aged 2 to 10 with acute lymphoblastic leukemia, due to receive a stem cell transplant.

The CDR3, as DNA: TGTGCTTTACTTCGGGCAGGGCCAAGCACAGATACGCAGTATTTT. As protein: CALLRAGPSTDTQYF. The rearrangement uses TRBV30 and TRBJ2-3; tentative D call: TRBD1 (5 bases). The germline gives CDR1 GTSNPN, CDR2 SVGIG (reference sequence). CDR3 length: 15 amino acids.